These 23 T cell receptor beta chains originate from one sample sequenced in a study of OX40 agonist ivuxolimab in advanced cancers. Sequencing was performed with immunoSEQ multiplex PCR; in TCRdb, only in-frame clones are kept and a portion is missing. The sample consists of 100,000 to 120,000 clones, roughly nine tenths of them appearing once. This sample comprised CD4+ or CD8+ T cells sorted from blood, obtained in a trial of the OX40 agonist ivuxolimab. These receptors all come from an adult with an advanced solid tumor such as melanoma, head and neck, liver or kidney cancer.

The table lists this clone with a count of one. The chain uses TRBV27 and TRBJ2-1; D is undetermined. The CDR3 contains 14 residues. The ends were cut back, 3 bases at V and 4 bases at J, with 10 bases in the middle. Germline lookup yields CDR1 MNHEY and CDR2 SMNVEV (reference sequence). The CDR3 DNA reads as TGTGCCAGCAGTTTCGAGAGGAGATACAATGAGCAGTTCTTC. Amino acid sequence: CASSFERRYNEQFF.

This clone was counted once. The CDR3 reads CASSPQDFNEKLFF. CDR3 bases: TGTGCCAGCAGTCCTCAGGACTTTAATGAAAAACTGTTTTTT. The rearrangement joins TRBV28 to TRBJ1-4; D gene uncertain. Germline V CDR1 and CDR2: MDHEN, SYDVKM. The CDR3 is made up of 14 amino acids. V lost 5 bases and J 4 bases, leaving 11 bases between the germline ends. Drawing the rest from reference TRBV28 and TRBJ1-4, the complete variable domain is DVKVTQSSRYLVKRTGEKVFLECVQDMDHENMFWYRQDPGLGLRLIYFSYDVKMKEKGDIPEGYSVSREKKERFSLILESASTNQTSMYLCASSPQDFNEKLFFGSGTQLSVL.

This clone has only one observation. Other DNA sequences in the same sample also yield this CDR3. The chain has TRBV7-9 and TRBJ1-1; D might be TRBD1 (5 bases). This CDR3 region has 14 residues. Germline V gene lookup returns CDR1 SEHNR and CDR2 FQNEAQ (reference sequence). V dropped 1 base and J dropped 0 bases, with 6 bases sitting between them. In DNA form, the CDR3 reads TGTGCCAGCAGCTTAGGACAGCTGAACACTGAAGCTTTCTTT. Translating gives CASSLGQLNTEAFF.

The DNA for the CDR3 is TGCGCCAGCAGTCAACAGGGGAACACAGATACGCAGTATTTT. Its protein is CASSQQGNTDTQYF. This chain links TRBV23-1 with TRBJ2-3; the D gene is possibly TRBD1 (6 bases). TRBV23-1 is noted as an ORF with a role that remains uncertain. The CDR3 has 14 amino acids. Trimming removed 2 bases from V and 2 bases from J, with 8 bases in between.

The chain has TRBV28 and TRBJ2-7; D is uncertain. The CDR3 extends over 12 amino acids. With 7 bases removed from V and 2 bases from J, the gap between germline ends came to 9 bases. The germline CDR1 and CDR2 sequences are MDHEN and SYDVKM. The CDR3 sequence is CASNIYPYEQYF. CDR3 DNA: TGTGCCAGCAATATTTATCCCTACGAGCAGTACTTC.

CDR3 coding DNA: TGTGCCAGCAGCCGGGACAGGGGTTCTGCTAACTATGGCTACACCTTC. Its protein is CASSRDRGSANYGYTF. This chain joins TRBV6-6 and TRBJ1-2, with 10 bases matching TRBD1. Germline CDR1 MNHNY, CDR2 SVGAGI (reference sequence). V shed 6 bases, J shed 0 bases, and the junction held 7 bases outside the gene matches. The CDR3 runs 16 residues.

The chain links TRBV4-3 to TRBJ2-7; 9 bases are a match to TRBD1. V shed 4 bases, J shed 7 bases, and the junction held 8 bases outside the gene matches. The V gene's germline CDR1 is LGHNA and CDR2 YSLEER. The CDR3 has 14 residues. CDR3 coding DNA: TGCGCCAGCAGCCCTTGGACAGGGGATCGAGAGCAGTACTTC. Protein sequence: CASSPWTGDREQYF.

This clone is a singleton in its sample. The rearrangement joins TRBV29-1 to TRBJ2-2, with D possibly matching TRBD1 (6 bases). V was cut by 4 bases and J by 1 base, with 13 bases left in between. The CDR3 consists of 15 residues. Germline V lookup: CDR1 SQVTM, CDR2 ANQGSEA. CDR3 nucleotide sequence: TGCAGCGTTGCCCCGACAGGCGAGAACACCGGGGAGCTGTTTTTT. Translating it yields CSVAPTGENTGELFF.

Regarding this clone: This may be a read error: a much more frequent sequence differs by one nucleotide. At the DNA level, this CDR3 is encoded by other sequences in the same sample as well. This chain's CDR3 is CASSLGQGIGYTF. CDR3 nucleotides: TGCGCCAGCAGCTTGGGACAGGGGATTGGCTACACCTTC. V and J are TRBV5-1 and TRBJ1-2; 8 positions match TRBD1. Per germline, CDR1 SGHRS and CDR2 YFSETQ. CDR3 length: 13 residues. V dropped 0 bases and J dropped 7; count of bases not matched to a gene: 2.

V and J are TRBV6-6 and TRBJ1-1; D possibly corresponds to TRBD1 (6 bases). The CDR3 length is 14 residues. Trimming pared 4 bases from V and 4 bases from J, leaving 13 bases between. Looked up from germline, CDR1 is MNHNY and CDR2 is SVGAGI (reference sequence). The CDR3 loop reads CASSWTQGSTEAFF. The CDR3 DNA is TGTGCCAGCAGTTGGACACAGGGAAGCACTGAAGCTTTCTTT.

This chain uses TRBV5-4 with TRBJ2-3, with a weak D call TRBD2 (6 bases). Germline CDR1 reads SGHNT; CDR2 reads YYREEE (reference sequence). V was clipped by 4 bases and J by 8 bases, with 17 bases between them. This CDR3 region has 14 residues. CDR3 loop: CASSRDGGGGTQYF. Written as DNA, the CDR3 is TGTGCCAGCAGCCGGGACGGGGGTGGAGGTACGCAGTATTTT.

The chain recombines TRBV6-1 with TRBJ2-7; perhaps TRBD1 as D (5 bases). Germline V gene lookup returns CDR1 MNHNS and CDR2 SASEGT. Trimming removed 3 bases at V and 3 bases at J, with 21 bases between. This CDR3 is built from 17 residues. CDR3: CASSEGPQDVGSYEQYF. The DNA for the CDR3 is TGTGCCAGCAGTGAGGGCCCACAGGATGTGGGAAGCTACGAGCAGTACTTC.

The J gene is TRBJ1-5, the V gene TRBV19; D may be TRBD1 (6 bases). The CDR3 has 14 amino acids. V lost 3 bases and J lost 7, with 13 bases in between. Germline CDR1 and CDR2: LNHDA and SQIVND (reference sequence). In nucleotides, the CDR3 is TGTGCCAGTAGTATCTACAGGGAAGGCCAGCCCCAGCATTTT. It translates to CASSIYREGQPQHF.

This rearrangement joins TRBV6-1 to TRBJ1-3, with 7 bases matching TRBD1. There are 15 residues in the CDR3. Germline V gene sequence: CDR1 MNHNS, CDR2 SASEGT. V lost 6 bases, J lost 0 bases, and 5 bases stayed unmatched. The CDR3 loop reads CASSPGQLSGNTIYF. CDR3 bases: TGTGCCAGCAGCCCGGGACAGCTCTCTGGAAACACCATATATTTT.

This clone has a handful of counts. This chain joins TRBV2 and TRBJ2-2, with D maybe TRBD1 (5 bases). V was shortened by 4 bases and J by 6 bases, with 6 bases between the two germline ends. This CDR3 has 12 residues. Germline CDR1 is SNHLY and CDR2 is FYNNEI. CDR3 in DNA: TGTGCCAGCAGTGTAGGGGCCGGGGAGCTGTTTTTT. Translation gives CASSVGAGELFF.

J is TRBJ1-1 and V is TRBV7-6, with TRBD1 identical over 7 bases. V gave up 5 bases and J gave up 1 base; unmatched junction bases: 4. Germline V gives CDR1 SGHVS, CDR2 FNYEAQ. The CDR3 extends over 14 amino acids. The CDR3 sequence: CASSLGQSNTEAFF. In nucleotides, the CDR3 is TGTGCCAGCAGCCTGGGACAGTCGAACACTGAAGCTTTCTTT.

CDR3 in DNA: TGTGCCAGCAGCTTACGGACAGGCTTCTATGGCTACACCTTC. Residues: CASSLRTGFYGYTF. The J gene is TRBJ1-2, the V gene TRBV11-2; TRBD1 agrees at 7 bases. This CDR3 comprises 14 residues. The V gene's germline CDR1 is SGHAT and CDR2 FQNNGV. Trimming cost V 2 bases and J 4 bases; bases outside gene matches: 4.

The chain carries TRBV9 and TRBJ2-2, with D possibly called TRBD1 or TRBD2 (5 bases each). CDR3 length equals 15 residues. CDR1 SGDLS and CDR2 YYNGEE come from the germline V gene. V was trimmed by 6 bases and J by 5 bases, leaving 17 bases between them. In DNA form, the CDR3 reads TGTGCCAGCACAGCCAGAGGGGAACGGACCGGGGAGCTGTTTTTT. It yields the protein CASTARGERTGELFF.

The gene calls are TRBV9 and TRBJ2-3; TRBD1 might be the D (6 bases). Germline assignment: CDR1 SGDLS and CDR2 YYNGEE. Trimming shortened V by 0 bases and J by 2 bases, and 10 bases separated the two germline ends. The CDR3 runs 15 residues. The CDR3 DNA reads TGTGCCAGCAGCGTAGAACGGACAGTCACAGATACGCAGTATTTT. This sequence encodes CASSVERTVTDTQYF.

The chain recombines TRBV9 with TRBJ2-1; 7 bases line up with TRBD1. Germline loops: CDR1 SGDLS, CDR2 YYNGEE. The CDR3 is made up of 18 amino acids. V shed 4 bases and J 2 bases; nucleotides not matched to a gene: 15. The CDR3 here is CASSPRGIGTEPYNEQFF. CDR3 DNA: TGTGCCAGCAGCCCCAGGGGGATAGGGACCGAACCCTACAATGAGCAGTTCTTC.

This clone was picked up a small number of times. A junction end diverges from the germline sequence, so it may reflect a read error. V and J are TRBV27 and TRBJ2-7; D remains ambiguous. This CDR3 spans 11 amino acids. Germline CDR1 reads MNHEY; CDR2 reads SMNVEV (reference sequence). CDR3 sequence reads: CASSDSFEQYF. CDR3 nucleotides: TGTGCCAGCAGCGACTCCTTCGAGCAGTACTTC.

J is TRBJ2-7 and V is TRBV5-1; a possible D gene is TRBD1 (6 bases). V was clipped by 0 bases and J by 7 bases, with 14 bases between them. This CDR3 comprises 14 residues. Per germline, CDR1 SGHRS and CDR2 YFSETQ. This chain's CDR3 is CASSLEGHRGEQYF. CDR3 nucleotides: TGCGCCAGCAGCTTGGAGGGACATCGTGGAGAGCAGTACTTC.

The gene calls are TRBV6-1 and TRBJ1-6; 8 bases line up with TRBD1. The CDR3 spans 16 residues. With V trimmed by 0 bases and J by 8 bases, 6 bases remained unmatched. Germline CDR1 is MNHNS and CDR2 is SASEGT. DNA of the CDR3: TGTGCCAGCAGTGAAGCGCTTCAGGGGGCGGATTCACCCCTCCACTTT. Amino acids: CASSEALQGADSPLHF.